The clone carrying this TCR beta chain appeared many times. This record belongs to a study of blood T cells in healthy people across ages. Study-wide background: Per two T cells, template switching captured roughly one barcoded beta molecule.

Alongside a J-beta primer mix, a sample-barcoded 5' primer served in a second PCR lasting roughly 7 to 11 cycles. Via MiXCR, TCRdb re-called the 5' RACE reads, giving one row per CDR3 protein. There are 600,000 or so distinct CDR3 sequences in the sample; approximately 30% occur only once, and 15% to 19% lies in the top ten. Between the trimmed V and J ends, which lost 10 bases and 5 bases, there was a span of 18 bases. The CDR3 extends over 14 amino acids. The draw of peripheral blood yielded roughly 10 milliliters from each donor. The clonotype originates from a woman aged 80 or older in good health. Sequencing input: blood. V and J are TRBV12-3 or TRBV12-4 and TRBJ2-1; no definite D call. CDR3 region: CATRWVAPNNEQFF. As DNA, the CDR3 is TGTGCCACAAGATGGGTGGCGCCCAACAATGAGCAGTTCTTC.